These T cell receptor beta chains were read from a single sample in a study of control samples from healthy donors and cancer patients. Produced via immunoSEQ multiplex PCR; TCRdb's table is partial and in-frame only. The table includes 150,000 or so clones, around 90% detected once. Source material: blood. The origin of the receptors is a man aged 18 to 30 in good health. Each CDR3 is given with its conserved first and last residue. The order of the fields is D gene, V gene, J gene, clone size, CDR3 protein, CDR3 DNA. A D gene is named only where the DNA matches it firmly. Clone size appears in some rows only: once, few, many, or a class for an expanded clone.

>NA|TRBV7-2|TRBJ1-1|NA
CASSSVFLRRNTEAFF
TGTGCCAGCAGCTCGGTCTTTTTACGAAGGAACACTGAAGCTTTCTTT
>TRBD2|TRBV2|TRBJ2-3|NA
CASSHSRTSGVRDTQYF
TGTGCCAGCAGTCATAGCCGGACTAGCGGGGTAAGAGATACGCAGTATTTT
>NA|TRBV19|TRBJ2-7|NA
CASSIVLQEREQYF
TGTGCCAGTAGTATAGTGCTACAGGAGCGGGAGCAGTACTTC
>NA|TRBV5-6|TRBJ2-7|NA
CASSPVTEIEQYF
TGTGCCAGCAGCCCGGTTACGGAAATCGAGCAGTACTTC
>NA|TRBV6-6|TRBJ1-5|NA
CASSYSNQFQHF
TGTGCCAGCAGTTACTCGAATCAGTTCCAGCATTTT
>NA|TRBV6-5|TRBJ2-7|NA
CASMRGPYEQYF
TGTGCCAGCATGCGGGGGCCCTACGAGCAGTACTTC
>TRBD2|TRBV19|TRBJ2-2|NA
CASSSGRDTGELFF
TGTGCCAGTTCTAGCGGTCGGGACACCGGGGAGCTGTTTTTT
>NA|TRBV9|TRBJ1-1|few
CASSVMPGTSIPGTEAFF
TGTGCCAGCAGCGTAATGCCGGGGACATCCATTCCGGGTACTGAAGCTTTCTTT
>NA|TRBV30|TRBJ1-4|few
CAWSVLPSEKLFF
TGTGCCTGGAGTGTCCTACCCAGTGAAAAACTGTTTTTT
>NA|TRBV7-9|TRBJ1-1|NA
CASSLLRQASMGTEAFF
TGTGCCAGCAGCTTACTCCGACAGGCGTCGATGGGGACTGAAGCTTTCTTT
>TRBD1|TRBV19|TRBJ1-5|NA
CASSPDRGPLYSNQPQHF
TGTGCCAGTAGTCCGGACAGGGGACCCCTTTATAGCAATCAGCCCCAGCATTTT
>NA|TRBV30|TRBJ1-2|NA
CAWSVRAGKGGYTF
TGTGCCTGGAGTGTACGGGCAGGGAAGGGTGGCTACACCTTC
>NA|TRBV7-3|TRBJ1-4|NA
CASSLVGANEKLFF
TGTGCCAGCAGCTTAGTCGGAGCTAATGAAAAACTGTTTTTT
>TRBD2|TRBV28|TRBJ2-5|NA
CASSLYGGGQETQYF
TGTGCCAGCAGTTTATATGGGGGGGGCCAAGAGACCCAGTACTTC
>NA|TRBV5-6|TRBJ1-4|NA
CASSLRADYNEKLFF
TGTGCCAGCAGCTTGAGGGCGGACTATAATGAAAAACTGTTTTTT